This T cell receptor beta chain derives from a study of response to subunit inactivated influenza vaccine. Study results and limitations: Researchers suggested that each seasonal influenza vaccination recruits few new T cells.

This CDR3 is built from 16 residues. V was cut by 8 bases and J by 5 bases, with 23 bases left in between. In germline, CDR1 is MNHNS, CDR2 SASEGT. There are a few counts of this clonotype. No antigen is known for it. TCRdb re-called the RT-PCR reads through MiXCR, storing one row per CDR3 protein. The sample gives fewer than 600,000 distinct CDR3 sequences, 7.2% of which show up once; approximately 14% is in the top ten. The material was PBMCs from blood, obtained 23 to 25 months after vaccination. The V call is TRBV6-1, the J call TRBJ2-3; TRBD1 might be the D (7 bases). The origin of this receptor is a man aged 50 to 69 who received an inactivated influenza vaccine. CDR3 sequence reads: CASSLQGGGFEDTQYF. The DNA for the CDR3 is TGTGCCAGCTCTCTCCAGGGGGGTGGGTTTGAAGATACGCAGTATTTT.